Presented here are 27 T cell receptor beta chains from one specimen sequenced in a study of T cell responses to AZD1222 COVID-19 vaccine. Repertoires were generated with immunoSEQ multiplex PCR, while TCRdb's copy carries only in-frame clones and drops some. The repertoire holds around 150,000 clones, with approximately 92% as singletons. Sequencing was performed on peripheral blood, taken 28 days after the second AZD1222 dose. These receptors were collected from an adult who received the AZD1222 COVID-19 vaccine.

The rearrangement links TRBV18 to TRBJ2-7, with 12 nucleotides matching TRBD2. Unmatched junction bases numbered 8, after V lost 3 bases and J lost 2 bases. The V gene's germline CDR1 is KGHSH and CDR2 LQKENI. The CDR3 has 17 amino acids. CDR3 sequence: CASSPGTSGSLPYEQYF. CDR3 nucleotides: TGTGCCAGCTCACCTGGGACTAGCGGGTCCCTACCCTACGAGCAGTACTTC.

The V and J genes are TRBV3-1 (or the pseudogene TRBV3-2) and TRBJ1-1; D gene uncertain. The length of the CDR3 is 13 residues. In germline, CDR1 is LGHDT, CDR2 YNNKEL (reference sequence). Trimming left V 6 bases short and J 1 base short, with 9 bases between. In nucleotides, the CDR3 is TGTGCCAGCAGTGACACCTCGAACACTGAAGCTTTCTTT. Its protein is CASSDTSNTEAFF.

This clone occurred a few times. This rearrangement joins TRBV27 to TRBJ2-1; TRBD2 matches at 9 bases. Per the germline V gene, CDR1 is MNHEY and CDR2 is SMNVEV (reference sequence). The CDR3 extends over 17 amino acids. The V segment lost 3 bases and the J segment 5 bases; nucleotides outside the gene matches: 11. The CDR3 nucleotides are TGTGCCAGCAGTTTCCGGAAGACTAGCGGAAAGAACAATGAGCAGTTCTTC. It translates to CASSFRKTSGKNNEQFF.

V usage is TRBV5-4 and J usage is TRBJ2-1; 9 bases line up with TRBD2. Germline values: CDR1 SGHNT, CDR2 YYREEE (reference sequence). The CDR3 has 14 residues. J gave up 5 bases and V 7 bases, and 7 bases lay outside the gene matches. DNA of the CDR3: TGTGCCAGCCGGCTCAGCGGGGGGCACAATGAGCAGTTCTTC. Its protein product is CASRLSGGHNEQFF.

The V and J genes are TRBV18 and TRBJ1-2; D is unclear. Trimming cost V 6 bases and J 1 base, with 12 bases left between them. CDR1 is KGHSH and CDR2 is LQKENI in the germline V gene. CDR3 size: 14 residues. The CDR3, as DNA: TGTGCCAGCTCGTTGGAATCCCTTAACTATGGCTACACCTTC. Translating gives CASSLESLNYGYTF.

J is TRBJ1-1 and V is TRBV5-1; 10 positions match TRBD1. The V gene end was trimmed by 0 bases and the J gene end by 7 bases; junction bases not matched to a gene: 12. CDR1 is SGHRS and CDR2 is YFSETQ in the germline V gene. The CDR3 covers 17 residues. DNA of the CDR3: TGCGCCAGCAGCTTGGGGTGGGACAGGGGAGGTAAGATTGAAGCTTTCTTT. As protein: CASSLGWDRGGKIEAFF.

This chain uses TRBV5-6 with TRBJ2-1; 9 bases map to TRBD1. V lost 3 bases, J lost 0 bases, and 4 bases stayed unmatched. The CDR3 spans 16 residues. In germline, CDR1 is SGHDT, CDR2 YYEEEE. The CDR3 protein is CASSWTGASSYNEQFF. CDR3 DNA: TGTGCCAGCAGCTGGACAGGGGCCAGCTCCTACAATGAGCAGTTCTTC.

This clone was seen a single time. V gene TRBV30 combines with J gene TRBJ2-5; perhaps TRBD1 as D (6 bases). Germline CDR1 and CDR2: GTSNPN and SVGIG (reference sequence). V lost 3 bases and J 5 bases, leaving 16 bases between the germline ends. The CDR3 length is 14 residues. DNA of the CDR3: TGTGCCTGGAGGGACCCAGGGGAATGGGAGACCCAGTACTTC. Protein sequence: CAWRDPGEWETQYF.

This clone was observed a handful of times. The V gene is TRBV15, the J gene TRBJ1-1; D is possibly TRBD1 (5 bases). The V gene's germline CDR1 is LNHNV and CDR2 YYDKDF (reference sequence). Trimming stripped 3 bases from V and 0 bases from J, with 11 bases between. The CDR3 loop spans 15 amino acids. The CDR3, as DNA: TGTGCCACCAGCAGGTATCGACAGATGAACACTGAAGCTTTCTTT. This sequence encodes CATSRYRQMNTEAFF.

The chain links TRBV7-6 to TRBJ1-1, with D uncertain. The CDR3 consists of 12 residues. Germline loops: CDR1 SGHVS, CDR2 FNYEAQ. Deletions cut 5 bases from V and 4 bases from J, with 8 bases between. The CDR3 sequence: CASSPVRTEAFF. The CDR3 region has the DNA TGTGCCAGCAGCCCGGTGCGCACTGAAGCTTTCTTT.

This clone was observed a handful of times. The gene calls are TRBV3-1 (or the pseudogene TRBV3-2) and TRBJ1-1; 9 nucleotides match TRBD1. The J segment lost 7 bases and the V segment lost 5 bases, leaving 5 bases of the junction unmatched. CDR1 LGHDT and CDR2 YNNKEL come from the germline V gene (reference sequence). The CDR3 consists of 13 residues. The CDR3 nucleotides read TGTGCCAGCAGCATTGGGACAGGGTATGAAGCTTTCTTT. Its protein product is CASSIGTGYEAFF.

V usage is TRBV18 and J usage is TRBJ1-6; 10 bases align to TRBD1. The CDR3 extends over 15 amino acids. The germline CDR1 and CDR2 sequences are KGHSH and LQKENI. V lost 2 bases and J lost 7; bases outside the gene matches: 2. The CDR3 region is CASSPLGQGNSPLHF. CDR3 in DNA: TGTGCCAGCTCACCATTGGGACAGGGGAATTCACCCCTCCACTTT.

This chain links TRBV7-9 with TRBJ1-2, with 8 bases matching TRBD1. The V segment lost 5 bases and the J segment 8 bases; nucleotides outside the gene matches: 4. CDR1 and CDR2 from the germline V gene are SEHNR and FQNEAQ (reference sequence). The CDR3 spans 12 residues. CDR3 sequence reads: CASSPGQGGYTF. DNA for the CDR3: TGTGCCAGCAGCCCCGGACAGGGAGGCTACACCTTC.

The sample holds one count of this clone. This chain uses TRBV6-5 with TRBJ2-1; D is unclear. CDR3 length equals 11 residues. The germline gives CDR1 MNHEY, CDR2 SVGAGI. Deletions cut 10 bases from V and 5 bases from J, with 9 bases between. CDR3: CATGPNNEQFF. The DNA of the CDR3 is TGTGCCACCGGGCCCAACAATGAGCAGTTCTTC.

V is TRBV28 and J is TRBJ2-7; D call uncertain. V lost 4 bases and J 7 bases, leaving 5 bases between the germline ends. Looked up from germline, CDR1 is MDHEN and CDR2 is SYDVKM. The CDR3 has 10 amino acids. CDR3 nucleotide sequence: TGTGCCAGCAGTTCCTTGGAGCAGTACTTC. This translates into CASSSLEQYF.

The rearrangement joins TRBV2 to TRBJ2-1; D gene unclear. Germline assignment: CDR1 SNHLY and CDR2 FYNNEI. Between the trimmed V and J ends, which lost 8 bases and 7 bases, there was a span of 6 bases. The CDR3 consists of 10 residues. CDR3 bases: TGTGCCAGCGAAGGGAATGAGCAGTTCTTC. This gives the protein CASEGNEQFF. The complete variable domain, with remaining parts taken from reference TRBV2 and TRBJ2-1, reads EPEVTQTPSHQVTQMGQEVILRCVPISNHLYFYWYRQILGQKVEFLVSFYNNEISEKSEIFDDQFSVERPDGSNFTLKIRSTKLEDSAMYFCASEGNEQFFGPGTRLTVL.

The chain's CDR3 is CASSPGTLVGGRSNYGYTF. DNA of the CDR3: TGTGCCAGCAGTCCCGGGACACTGGTAGGGGGAAGGTCTAACTATGGCTACACCTTC. This chain uses TRBV27 with TRBJ1-2; D is possibly TRBD1 (6 bases). CDR3 length equals 19 residues. Trimming took off 5 bases at V and 0 bases at J, with 25 bases between the two ends. Germline V gives CDR1 MNHEY, CDR2 SMNVEV (reference sequence).

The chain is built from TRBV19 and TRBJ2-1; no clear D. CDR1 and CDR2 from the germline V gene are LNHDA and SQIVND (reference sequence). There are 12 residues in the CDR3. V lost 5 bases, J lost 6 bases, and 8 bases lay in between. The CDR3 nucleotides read TGTGCCAGTAGTCATCCGGGCAATGAGCAGTTCTTC. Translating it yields CASSHPGNEQFF.

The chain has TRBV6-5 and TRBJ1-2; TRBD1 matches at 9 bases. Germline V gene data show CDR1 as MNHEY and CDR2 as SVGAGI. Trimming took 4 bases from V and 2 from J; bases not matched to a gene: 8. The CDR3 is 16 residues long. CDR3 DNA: TGTGCCAGCAGTTCTAGGACAGGGGCGCCGAACTATGGCTACACCTTC. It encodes CASSSRTGAPNYGYTF.

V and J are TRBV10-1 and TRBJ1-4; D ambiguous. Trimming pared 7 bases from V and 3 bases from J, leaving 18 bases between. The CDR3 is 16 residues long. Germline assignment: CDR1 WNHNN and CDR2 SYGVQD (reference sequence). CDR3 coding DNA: TGCGCCAGCACGGAGGTTCTTACGCAGGCTAATGAAAAACTGTTTTTT. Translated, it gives CASTEVLTQANEKLFF.

CDR3: CAGDRATEAFF. In DNA form, the CDR3 reads TGTGCCGGCGACAGGGCCACTGAAGCTTTCTTT. The V gene is TRBV30, the J gene TRBJ1-1; 7 nucleotides agree with TRBD1. The V segment lost 8 bases and the J segment 4 bases; nucleotides outside the gene matches: 4. CDR1 GTSNPN and CDR2 SVGIG come from the germline V gene (reference sequence). The CDR3 is 11 residues long.

The CDR3 coding sequence is TGTGCTAGTGGTTTGGCGATGGGAGAAGCTTTCTTT. Its translation is CASGLAMGEAFF. The chain recombines TRBV12-5 with TRBJ1-1; D unclear. The germline V gene has CDR1 LGHNT and CDR2 FRNRAP. Trimming stripped 1 base from V and 8 bases from J, with 8 bases between. The length of the CDR3 is 12 residues.

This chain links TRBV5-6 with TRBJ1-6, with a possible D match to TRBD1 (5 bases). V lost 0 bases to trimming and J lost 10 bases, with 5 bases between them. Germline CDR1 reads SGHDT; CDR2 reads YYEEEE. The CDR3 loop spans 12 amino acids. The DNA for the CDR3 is TGTGCCAGCAGCTTGGGGGGCTCACCCCTCCACTTT. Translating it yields CASSLGGSPLHF.

CDR3 nucleotides: TGTGCCAGCAGCCATCCCTGGACAGATACGCAGTATTTT. Translating it yields CASSHPWTDTQYF. The J gene is TRBJ2-3, the V gene TRBV5-5; D remains ambiguous. The CDR3 spans 13 residues. Germline lookup yields CDR1 SGHKS and CDR2 YYEKEE (reference sequence). V lost 4 bases and J lost 3, with 9 bases in between.

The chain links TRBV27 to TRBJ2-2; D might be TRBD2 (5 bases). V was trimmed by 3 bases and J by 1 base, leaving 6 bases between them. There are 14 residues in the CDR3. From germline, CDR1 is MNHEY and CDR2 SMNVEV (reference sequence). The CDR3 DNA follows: TGTGCCAGCAGTTTCGGACTGAACACCGGGGAGCTGTTTTTT. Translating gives CASSFGLNTGELFF.

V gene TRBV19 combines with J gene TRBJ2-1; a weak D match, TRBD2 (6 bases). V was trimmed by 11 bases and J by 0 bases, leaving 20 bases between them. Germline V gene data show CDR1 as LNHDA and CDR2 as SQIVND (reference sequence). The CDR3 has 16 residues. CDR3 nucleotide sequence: TGTGCCGCAGGGACTCCACCCCATAGCTCCTACAATGAGCAGTTCTTC. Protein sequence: CAAGTPPHSSYNEQFF.

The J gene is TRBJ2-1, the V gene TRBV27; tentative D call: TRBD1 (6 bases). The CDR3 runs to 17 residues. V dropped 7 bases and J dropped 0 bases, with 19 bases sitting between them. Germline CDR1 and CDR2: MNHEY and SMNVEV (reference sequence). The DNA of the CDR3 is TGTGCCAGCACCATACAGGGATCAATATCCTCCTACAATGAGCAGTTCTTC. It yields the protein CASTIQGSISSYNEQFF.